This T cell receptor beta chain was profiled in a study of blood T cells in healthy people across ages. Trimming removed 6 bases from V and 7 bases from J; junction bases left unmatched: 12. The CDR3 spans 15 residues. PCR was performed a second time for about 6 to 12 cycles using a sample-barcoded 5' primer and a J-beta primer mix. TCRdb fed the 5' RACE reads into MiXCR, producing one record per CDR3 protein. This sample yields approximately 360,000 distinct CDR3 sequences, of which approximately 51% are seen a single time; around 53% belongs to the top ten. The chain employs TRBV12-3 or TRBV12-4 and TRBJ1-5, with 7 nucleotides matching TRBD1. Specimen: blood. This sequence was found in a man aged 55 to 70 in good health. The DNA of the CDR3 is TGTGCCAGCAGCCGTCCCACAGGGGTCAAACAGCCCCAGCATTTT. It specifies CASSRPTGVKQPQHF.